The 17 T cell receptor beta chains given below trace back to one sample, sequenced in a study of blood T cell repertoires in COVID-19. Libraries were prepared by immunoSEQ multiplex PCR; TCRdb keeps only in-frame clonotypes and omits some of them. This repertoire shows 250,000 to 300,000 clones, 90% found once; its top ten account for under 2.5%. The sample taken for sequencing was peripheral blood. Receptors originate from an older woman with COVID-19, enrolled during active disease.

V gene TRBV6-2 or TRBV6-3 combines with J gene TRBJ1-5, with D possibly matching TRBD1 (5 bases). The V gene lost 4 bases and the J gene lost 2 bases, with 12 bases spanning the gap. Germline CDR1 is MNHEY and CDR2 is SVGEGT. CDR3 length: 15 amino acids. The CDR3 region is CASSWGGTGNQPQHF. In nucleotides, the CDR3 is TGTGCCAGCAGTTGGGGGGGAACAGGCAATCAGCCCCAGCATTTT.

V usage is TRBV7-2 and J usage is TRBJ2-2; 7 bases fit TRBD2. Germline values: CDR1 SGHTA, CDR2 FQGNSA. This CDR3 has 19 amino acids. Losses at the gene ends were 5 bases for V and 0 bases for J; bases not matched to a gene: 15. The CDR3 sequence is CASSPRDARGTSNTGELFF. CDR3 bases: TGTGCCAGCAGCCCCCGGGATGCGCGGGGGACTTCGAACACCGGGGAGCTGTTTTTT.

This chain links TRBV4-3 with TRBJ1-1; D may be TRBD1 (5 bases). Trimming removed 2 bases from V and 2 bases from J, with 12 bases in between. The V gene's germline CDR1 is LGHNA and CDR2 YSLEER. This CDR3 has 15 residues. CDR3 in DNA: TGCGCCAGCAGCCAAAGCTACAGGATTAACACTGAAGCTTTCTTT. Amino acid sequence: CASSQSYRINTEAFF.

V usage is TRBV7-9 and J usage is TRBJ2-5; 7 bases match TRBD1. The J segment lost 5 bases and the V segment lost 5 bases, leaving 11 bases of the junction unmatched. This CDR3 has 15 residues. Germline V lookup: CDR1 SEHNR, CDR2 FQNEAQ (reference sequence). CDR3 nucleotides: TGTGCCAGCAGCATTACGGGACAGTTAACGGAGACCCAGTACTTC. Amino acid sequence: CASSITGQLTETQYF.

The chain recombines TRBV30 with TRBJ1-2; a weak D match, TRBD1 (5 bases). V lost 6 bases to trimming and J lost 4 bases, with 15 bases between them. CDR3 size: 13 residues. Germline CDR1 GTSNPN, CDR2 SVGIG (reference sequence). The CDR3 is CACYRTASYGYTF. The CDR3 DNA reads TGTGCCTGTTACAGGACCGCTAGCTATGGCTACACCTTC.

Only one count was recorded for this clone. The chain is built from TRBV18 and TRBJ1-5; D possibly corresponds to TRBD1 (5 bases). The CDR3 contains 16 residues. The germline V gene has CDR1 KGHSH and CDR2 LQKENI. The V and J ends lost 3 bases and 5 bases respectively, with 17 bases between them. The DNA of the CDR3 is TGTGCCAGCTCACCTCAGGGTTCCGGGTCTTATCAGCCCCAGCATTTT. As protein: CASSPQGSGSYQPQHF.

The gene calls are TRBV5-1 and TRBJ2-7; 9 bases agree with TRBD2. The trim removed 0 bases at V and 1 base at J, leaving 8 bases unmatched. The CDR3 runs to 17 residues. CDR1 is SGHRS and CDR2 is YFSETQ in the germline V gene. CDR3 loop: CASSLDISGGTSYEQYF. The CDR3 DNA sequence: TGCGCCAGCAGCTTGGATATAAGCGGGGGGACATCCTACGAGCAGTACTTC.

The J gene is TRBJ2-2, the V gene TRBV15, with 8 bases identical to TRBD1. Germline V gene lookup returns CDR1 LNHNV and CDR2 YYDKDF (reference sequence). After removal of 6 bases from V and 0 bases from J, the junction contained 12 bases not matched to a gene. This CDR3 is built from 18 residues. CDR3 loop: CATSPHPGQDANTGELFF. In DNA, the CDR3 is TGTGCCACCAGTCCACATCCGGGACAGGACGCGAACACCGGGGAGCTGTTTTTT.

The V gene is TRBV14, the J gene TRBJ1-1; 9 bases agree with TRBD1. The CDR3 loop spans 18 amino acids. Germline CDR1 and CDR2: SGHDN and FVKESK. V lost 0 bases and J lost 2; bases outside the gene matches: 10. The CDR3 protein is CASSQDRRQGGGNTEAFF. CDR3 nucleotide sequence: TGTGCCAGCAGCCAAGATCGGAGACAGGGGGGGGGAAACACTGAAGCTTTCTTT. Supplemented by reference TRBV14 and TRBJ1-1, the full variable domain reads EAGVTQFPSHSVIEKGQTVTLRCDPISGHDNLYWYRRVMGKEIKFLLHFVKESKQDESGMPNNRFLAERTGGTYSTLKVQPAELEDSGVYFCASSQDRRQGGGNTEAFFGQGTRLTVV.

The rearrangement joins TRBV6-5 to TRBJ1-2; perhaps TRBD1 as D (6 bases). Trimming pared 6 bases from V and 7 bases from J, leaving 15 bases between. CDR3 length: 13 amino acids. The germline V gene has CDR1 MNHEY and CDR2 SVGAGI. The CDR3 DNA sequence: TGTGCCAGCAGGAGAACAGGGCGAGGTGGCTACACCTTC. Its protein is CASRRTGRGGYTF.

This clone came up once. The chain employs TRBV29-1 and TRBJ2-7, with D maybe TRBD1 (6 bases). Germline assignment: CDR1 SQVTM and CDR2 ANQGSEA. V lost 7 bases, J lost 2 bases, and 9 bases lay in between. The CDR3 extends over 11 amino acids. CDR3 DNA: TGCAGCGCCCGACAGGCCTACGAGCAGTACTTC. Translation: CSARQAYEQYF.

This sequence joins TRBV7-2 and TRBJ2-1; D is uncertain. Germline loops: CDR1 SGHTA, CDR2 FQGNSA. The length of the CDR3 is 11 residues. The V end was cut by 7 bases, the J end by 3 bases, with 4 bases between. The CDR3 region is CASTLYNEQFF. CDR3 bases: TGTGCCAGCACCCTCTACAATGAGCAGTTCTTC.

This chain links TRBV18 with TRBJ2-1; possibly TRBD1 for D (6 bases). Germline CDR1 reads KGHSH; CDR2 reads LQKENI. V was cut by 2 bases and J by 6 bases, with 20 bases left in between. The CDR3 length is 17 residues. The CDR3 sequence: CASSPKNARDTANEQFF. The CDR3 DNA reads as TGTGCCAGCTCACCAAAGAACGCCCGGGACACAGCCAATGAGCAGTTCTTC.

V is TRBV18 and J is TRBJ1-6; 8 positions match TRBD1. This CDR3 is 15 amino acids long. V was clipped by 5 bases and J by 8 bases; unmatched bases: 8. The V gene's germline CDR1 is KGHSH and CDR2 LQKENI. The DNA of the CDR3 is TGTGCCAGCTCAACGGGACAGGCCCTGTATTCACCCCTCCACTTT. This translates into CASSTGQALYSPLHF.

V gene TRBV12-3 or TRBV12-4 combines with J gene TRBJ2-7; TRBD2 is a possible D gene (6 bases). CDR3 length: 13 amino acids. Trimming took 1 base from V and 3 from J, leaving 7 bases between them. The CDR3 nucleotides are TGTGCCAGCAGTTTAGTGGAGGGCTACGAGCAGTACTTC. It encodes CASSLVEGYEQYF.

This chain's CDR3 is CAWSVGGGSNQPQHF. The CDR3 DNA sequence: TGTGCCTGGAGTGTAGGGGGCGGTAGCAATCAGCCCCAGCATTTT. J is TRBJ1-5 and V is TRBV30; 7 nucleotides line up with TRBD1. J gave up 0 bases and V 0 bases, and 2 bases lay outside the gene matches. There are 15 residues in the CDR3. CDR1 and CDR2 from the germline V gene are GTSNPN and SVGIG (reference sequence).

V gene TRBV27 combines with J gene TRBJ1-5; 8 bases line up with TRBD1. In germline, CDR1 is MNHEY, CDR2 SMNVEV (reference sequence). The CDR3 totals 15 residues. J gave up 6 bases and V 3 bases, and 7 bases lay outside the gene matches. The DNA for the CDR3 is TGTGCCAGCAGTTTCGGTCCAGGGGGCACTCAGCCCCAGCATTTT. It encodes CASSFGPGGTQPQHF.